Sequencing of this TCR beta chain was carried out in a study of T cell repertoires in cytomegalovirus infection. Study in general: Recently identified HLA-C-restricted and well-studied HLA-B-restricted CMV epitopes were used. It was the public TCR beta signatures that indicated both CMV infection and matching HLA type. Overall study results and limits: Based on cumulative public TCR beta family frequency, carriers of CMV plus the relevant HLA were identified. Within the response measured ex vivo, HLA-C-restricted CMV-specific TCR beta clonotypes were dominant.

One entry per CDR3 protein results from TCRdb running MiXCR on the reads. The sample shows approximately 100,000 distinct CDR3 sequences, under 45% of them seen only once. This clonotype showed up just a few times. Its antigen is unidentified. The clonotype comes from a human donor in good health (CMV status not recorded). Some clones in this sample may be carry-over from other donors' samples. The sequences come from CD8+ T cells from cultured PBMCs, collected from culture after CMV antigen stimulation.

Here the CDR3 reads CSVETAYEQYF. The CDR3 region has the DNA TGCAGCGTTGAGACCGCCTACGAGCAGTACTTC. The V gene is TRBV29-1, the J gene TRBJ2-7; D is unresolved. The CDR3 is 11 residues long. From germline, CDR1 is SQVTM and CDR2 ANQGSEA. The V and J ends lost 3 bases and 2 bases respectively, with 5 bases between them.